Listed below are T cell receptor beta chains from one sample, sequenced in a study of patients and donors after allogeneic stem cell transplantation. TCRdb fed the RT-PCR reads into MiXCR, producing one record per CDR3 protein. In the table there are 150,000 to 200,000 distinct CDR3 sequences, approximately 41% of which are singletons. The sample consisted of blood, either unsorted or a sorted T cell fraction (not recorded which). All receptors come from a human donor who was either an allogeneic HSCT recipient or a stem cell or donor lymphocyte infusion donor (not recorded which). It is not recorded whose cells these are; they may come from a transplant donor. The CDR3 runs from the conserved cysteine through the conserved F or W. A D gene is named only where the DNA matches it firmly. Size tells how often a clone was seen (once, few, many) or the class of an expanded clone, and some rows leave it out.

clone_size: once; cdr3_length: 16; j_call: TRBJ2-1; v_call: TRBV4-3; d_call: NA; cdr3_nt: TGCGCCAGCAGCCAAGATGAGCTCACCTCCTACAATGAGCAGTTCTTC; cdr3_aa: CASSQDELTSYNEQFF
clone_size: few; cdr3_length: 13; j_call: TRBJ2-5; v_call: TRBV12-3/TRBV12-4; d_call: NA; cdr3_nt: TGTGCCAGCAGTTTTCAGGGCCGGGAGACCCAGTACTTC; cdr3_aa: CASSFQGRETQYF
clone_size: few; cdr3_length: 16; j_call: TRBJ1-1; v_call: TRBV4-2; d_call: NA; cdr3_nt: TGTGCCAGCAGCCCCACCCTTCGGACAGTGTACACTGAAGCTTTCTTT; cdr3_aa: CASSPTLRTVYTEAFF
clone_size: NA; cdr3_length: 12; j_call: TRBJ1-1; v_call: TRBV5-6; d_call: NA; cdr3_nt: TGTGCCAGCAGCTTTTTATCAGTGGGCGCTTTCTTT; cdr3_aa: CASSFLSVGAFF
clone_size: few; cdr3_length: 14; j_call: TRBJ2-2; v_call: TRBV5-1; d_call: NA; cdr3_nt: TGCGCCAGCAGCCCCCCCCATGAAGGCGGGGAGCTGTTTTTT; cdr3_aa: CASSPPHEGGELFF
clone_size: NA; cdr3_length: 13; j_call: TRBJ2-1; v_call: TRBV29-1; d_call: NA; cdr3_nt: TGCAGCGTTCGGGGGAGCGGCTACAATGAGCAGTTCTTC; cdr3_aa: CSVRGSGYNEQFF
clone_size: few; cdr3_length: 13; j_call: TRBJ1-1; v_call: TRBV18; d_call: NA; cdr3_nt: TGTGCCAGCTCCCTGGGGGGGGCCACTGAAGCTTTCTTT; cdr3_aa: CASSLGGATEAFF
clone_size: NA; cdr3_length: 13; j_call: TRBJ2-1; v_call: TRBV24-1; d_call: NA; cdr3_nt: TGTGCCACCAGTGATTTGACGGCCTTGGAGCAGTTCTTC; cdr3_aa: CATSDLTALEQFF
clone_size: NA; cdr3_length: 16; j_call: TRBJ2-5; v_call: TRBV6-2/TRBV6-3; d_call: NA; cdr3_nt: TGTGCCAGCAGTTACGCAGGACCCAGTCGAATGGAGACCCAGTACTTC; cdr3_aa: CASSYAGPSRMETQYF
clone_size: few; cdr3_length: 16; j_call: TRBJ1-5; v_call: TRBV7-2; d_call: TRBD1; cdr3_nt: TGTGCCAGCAGCTCTTACGGACAGGGAAGCTATCAGCCCCAGCATTTT; cdr3_aa: CASSSYGQGSYQPQHF
clone_size: few; cdr3_length: 14; j_call: TRBJ1-1; v_call: TRBV6-5; d_call: TRBD1; cdr3_nt: TGTGCCAGCAGGGGACAGGGAGGAGTTACTGAAGCTTTCTTT; cdr3_aa: CASRGQGGVTEAFF
clone_size: few; cdr3_length: 11; j_call: TRBJ2-1; v_call: TRBV29-1; d_call: TRBD1; cdr3_nt: TGCAGCGACCTGACAGGGCTTGAGCAGTTCTTC; cdr3_aa: CSDLTGLEQFF
clone_size: NA; cdr3_length: 13; j_call: TRBJ1-5; v_call: TRBV7-2; d_call: NA; cdr3_nt: TGTGCCAGCAGCCCGAAGGTGGGTCAGCCCCAGCATTTT; cdr3_aa: CASSPKVGQPQHF
clone_size: NA; cdr3_length: 12; j_call: TRBJ1-2; v_call: TRBV29-1; d_call: TRBD1; cdr3_nt: TGCAGCGCTCCGGGACAGGGTGGTGGCTACACCTTC; cdr3_aa: CSAPGQGGGYTF
clone_size: NA; cdr3_length: 16; j_call: TRBJ2-7; v_call: TRBV18; d_call: NA; cdr3_nt: TGTGCCAGCTCACCAACGCTCGGACAGAGCTCCTACGAGCAGTACTTC; cdr3_aa: CASSPTLGQSSYEQYF
clone_size: few; cdr3_length: 15; j_call: TRBJ2-7; v_call: TRBV28; d_call: TRBD2; cdr3_nt: TGTGCCAGCAGTTCCCCCGCGGGAGAGTTATACGAGCAGTACTTC; cdr3_aa: CASSSPAGELYEQYF
clone_size: few; cdr3_length: 15; j_call: TRBJ1-1; v_call: TRBV15; d_call: NA; cdr3_nt: TGTGCCACCAGCTCGACACCCTCCAAGAGCACTGAAGCTTTCTTT; cdr3_aa: CATSSTPSKSTEAFF